The text below deals with one T cell receptor beta chain. No antigen is known for it. Base qualities are missing; no much larger clone stands one base away. The immunoSEQ Assay, a bias-controlled multiplex PCR, was used to amplify TCRbeta CDR3 regions from genomic DNA. As for the original processing: The number of nucleated cells in each sample was estimated by amplification of reference gene primers within the assay. To quantify the absolute abundance of each unique TCRbeta CDR3 rearrangement, sequence reads were collapsed and filtered. Productive Simpson clonality was computed per sample as the square root of Simpson's diversity index over productive rearrangements. Held by TCRdb, this immuneACCESS table contains in-frame sequences only and omits some clones. Under half of the omission traces to an unresolved V gene where checked; the cause of the rest is unknown. The V and J calls and clone size are taken from that table; D and trimming were inferred from the DNA. A total of about 75,000 clones appear in this sample, approximately 90% of them only once. Clones ranked in the top ten supply 6.9% of the sample.

CDR1 and CDR2 are drawn from the germline V gene (reference sequence): SEHNR, FQNEAQ. For this chain, trimming is 2 bases at the V end and 6 bases at the J end, and the number of junction bases without a gene match is 5. From cysteine to phenylalanine, the CDR3 is 16 amino acids long. Of all the DNA, just the CDR3 is kept, 48 bases in frame from base 1. The data stem from a study of blood T cell repertoires in COVID-19 (dated by TCRdb to about 2020). Regarding the study in general: Collaborator samples came from the United States, Italy and Spain and covered acute and convalescent phases of COVID-19. The material from the prospective study consisted of cDNA or gDNA derived from T cells, B-cell-depleted T cells, or PBMCs. Deeply sampled blood TCRbeta repertoires from subjects exposed to, actively infected with, or recovered from COVID-19 were included in the dataset. The repertoires were made available in a free public database intended to serve as a resource for research on the immune response to SARS-CoV-2. Samples were obtained from the ongoing ImmuneRACE study (first 160 participants) and from 1,000 to 1,500 subjects provided by 6 global collaborators. A de-identified subject ID, COVID-19 status, age in years and sex were almost always included in the sample metadata. Where available, HLA class I and class II types were taken from metadata supplied by the sample provider and were not determined by assay-based typing.

Findings and caveats that apply to the study as a whole: How much clinical and demographic metadata was included differed by source and by participant, and the metadata was provided uncurated.

The collaborating institutions used their own protocols to collect whole blood in K2EDTA tubes. Collaborator samples were shipped for TCRbeta analysis as frozen whole blood, isolated PBMCs, or DNA extracted from either sample type. Source material: peripheral blood. The chain is made from TRBV7-9 and TRBJ1-6; the junction holds 9 bases that match TRBD1. The source of this sequence is a human donor in a cohort sampled during active COVID-19. The CDR3 in this case is CASSLQTGGVNSPLHF. DNA sequence: TGTGCCAGCAGCTTACAGACAGGGGGGGTTAATTCACCCCTCCACTTT.